The 5 T cell receptor beta chains below come from one sample, sequenced in a study of Ad26.COV2.S vaccination and SARS-CoV-2 variants. Treatment defined: roughly 18 received Ad26.COV2.S at low or high dose, single or two shots; 5 received placebo; per-sample allocation not given. Collection of the samples took place on day 63 after the first injection of vaccine or placebo. Here immunoSEQ multiplex PCR was the method, and the copy in TCRdb shows in-frame clones only, minus some. The data show hundreds of thousands of clones, with roughly 90% seen just once and approximately 1.5% held by the top ten. The specimen comprised peripheral blood, sampled in a trial of Ad26.COV2.S vaccine versus placebo. The receptors here all came from a person aged 18-60 years who received the Ad26.COV2.S COVID-19 vaccine or a placebo.

The chain joins TRBV5-1 to TRBJ2-1; TRBD2 is a possible D gene (6 bases). Germline V CDR1 and CDR2: SGHRS, YFSETQ. This CDR3 is 15 amino acids long. With 2 bases removed from V and 8 bases from J, the gap between germline ends came to 17 bases. CDR3 in DNA: TGCGCCAGCAGCTTCGGTAGCGGTGGTGGGGATGAGCAGTTCTTC. Translated, it gives CASSFGSGGGDEQFF.

In DNA, the CDR3 is TGTGCCAGCTCACCATGGCCAGCGAACACCGGGGAGCTGTTTTTT. This sequence encodes CASSPWPANTGELFF. The V call is TRBV18, the J call TRBJ2-2, with unresolved D. CDR3 length: 15 amino acids. With 2 bases removed from V and 0 bases from J, the gap between germline ends came to 7 bases. The germline V gene has CDR1 KGHSH and CDR2 LQKENI.

This clone has a single count. The V call is TRBV24-1, the J call TRBJ2-2; D not certain. V was pared by 1 base and J by 1 base, with 6 bases between. The CDR3 has 15 residues. CDR1 is KGHDR and CDR2 is SFDVKD in the germline V gene. The CDR3 nucleotides read TGTGCCACCAGTGATTTAGAGCGGAACACCGGGGAGCTGTTTTTT. Protein: CATSDLERNTGELFF.

The rearrangement uses TRBV4-3 and TRBJ1-1; perhaps TRBD1 as D (6 bases). Trimming removed 2 bases from V and 11 bases from J, with 15 bases in between. The germline V gene encodes CDR1 LGHNA and CDR2 YSLEER. The CDR3 is 13 amino acids. In DNA, the CDR3 is TGCGCCAGCAGCCAACCTGGACAGCCGCGGGCTTTCTTT. This sequence encodes CASSQPGQPRAFF.

The chain has TRBV7-9 and TRBJ2-2; D is tentatively TRBD1 or TRBD2 (5 bases each). Germline V gene lookup returns CDR1 SEHNR and CDR2 FQNEAQ (reference sequence). The ends were cut back, 4 bases at V and 6 bases at J, with 12 bases in the middle. There are 14 residues in the CDR3. The CDR3 here is CASSSGPPPGELFF. For the CDR3, the DNA is TGTGCCAGCAGCTCGGGACCCCCACCCGGGGAGCTGTTTTTT.